This T cell receptor (beta chain) was identified in a study of CD4 T cells in relation to SARS-CoV-2 and coronaviruses. Across the whole study: PBMCs were cultured with antigen for over nine days before TCR beta sequencing. No peptide or an HIV-1 Nef peptide pool served as negative control.

Whole-study findings and limits: Compared with monoreactive clones, crossreactive clones showed significantly weaker SARS-CoV-2 expansion.

The unexposed donors gave CD4+ T cells in about 2011-2019, prior to COVID-19. CD4+ T cells were isolated from the cells after around eleven days of culture. Unexposed-donor CD4+ T cells were probed with SARS-CoV-2 S/N and four cold-coronavirus spikes, cells permitting. Per germline, CDR1 SGHRS and CDR2 YFSETQ. V shed 0 bases and J shed 3 bases, with 0 bases lying between them. The CDR3 loop spans 11 amino acids. Assay used: immunoSEQ multiplex PCR; TCRdb lists only in-frame clones, some missing. Seen here are 25,000 to 30,000 clones, roughly 72% observed once, and the top ten hold approximately 14%. To note about this clone: As yet, its antigen is unknown. Other DNA variants within this sample encode the same CDR3.

This sequence joins TRBV5-1 and TRBJ2-5; D is undetermined. This TCR derives from a human donor in good health. The sample consisted of CD4+ T cells from PBMCs, cultured in vitro. The CDR3, as DNA: TGCGCCAGCAGCTTGGAAGAGACCCAGTACTTC. Translating it yields CASSLEETQYF.